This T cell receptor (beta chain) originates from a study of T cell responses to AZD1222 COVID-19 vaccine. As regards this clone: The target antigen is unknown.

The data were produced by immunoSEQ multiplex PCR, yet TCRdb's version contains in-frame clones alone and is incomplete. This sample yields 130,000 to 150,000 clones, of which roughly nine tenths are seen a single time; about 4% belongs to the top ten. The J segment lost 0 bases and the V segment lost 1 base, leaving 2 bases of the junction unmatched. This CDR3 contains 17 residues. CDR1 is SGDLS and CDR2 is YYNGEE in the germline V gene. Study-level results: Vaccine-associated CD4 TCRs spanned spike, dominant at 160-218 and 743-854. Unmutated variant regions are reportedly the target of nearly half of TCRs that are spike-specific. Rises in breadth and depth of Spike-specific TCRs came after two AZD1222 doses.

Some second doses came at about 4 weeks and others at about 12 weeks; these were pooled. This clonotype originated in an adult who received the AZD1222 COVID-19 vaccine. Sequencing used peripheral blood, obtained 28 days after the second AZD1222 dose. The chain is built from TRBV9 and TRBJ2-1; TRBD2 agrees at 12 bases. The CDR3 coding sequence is TGTGCCAGCAGCGTAACTAGCGGGGGGATCTCCTACAATGAGCAGTTCTTC. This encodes CASSVTSGGISYNEQFF.